This T cell receptor beta chain was recovered during a study of blood T cells in healthy people across ages (dated by TCRdb to about 2015). Turning to the overall study: In model experiments, template switching captured roughly one uniquely barcoded TCR beta cDNA molecule for every two T cells. For two donors (one aged 18 to 29 and one aged 80 or older), the study analyzed two additional independent replicas of 1 million unique cDNA reads from the same blood draw. The study measured age-related changes in TCR beta repertoire diversity using deep sequencing normalized with unique cDNA molecular identifiers. Donors were grouped into four age groups: young (average about 15 years), middle-aged (approximately 41), aged (around 60) and long-lived (around 82). To avoid experimental bias, donors of different ages were spread randomly across the sequencing lanes.

The donors were 40 or so Caucasian individuals from Russia, aged roughly 6 to 95 years, who were systemically healthy. Approximately 9 milliliters of peripheral blood were collected from each donor into EDTA-treated Vacutainer tubes. Ficoll-Paque density-gradient centrifugation was used to isolate PBMCs, with at least 7 million per sample. Trizol reagent was used to extract total RNA from the PBMCs, yielding at least 6 micrograms per sample. Naive CD45RAhigh/CD27high T cell percentages were measured by flow cytometry on a PBMC aliquot from every donor. The library relied on 5' RACE. Sequencing relied on an Illumina HiSeq 2500. A second PCR of roughly 6 to 11 cycles was run with a J-beta primer mix and a sample-barcoded 5' primer. A template-switch 5' adaptor carrying 12 random nucleotides introduced a unique molecular identifier onto each TCR beta cDNA molecule. Each sample yielded at least 2.5 million CDR3-containing paired-end reads. First-strand cDNA synthesis was performed from all RNA using the Mint cDNA synthesis kit, with priming by a TRBC-specific oligonucleotide. Following uracil-DNA glycosylase treatment, all cDNA underwent a first 18-cycle PCR with the universal primers M1SS and BC2_uni_R. In the original analysis: For normalization, 1 million high-quality reads, each with a distinct molecular identifier, were randomly selected from each sample. Reads sharing molecular identifiers were discarded rather than binned into consensus sequences. MiTCR, run with a Q25 quality threshold and the strictest error-elimination algorithm, handled CDR3 identification, clonotype clustering and error correction. A nonparametric unseen species model with Euler transformation was used to estimate lower-bound total TCR beta diversity. TCRdb reworked the public reads: Q25 trimming with fastp, MiXCR clone assembly, productive beta chains retained. Every entry covers one CDR3 protein and lists the most common genes and DNA from its rows. The V and J calls were not made by the authors but by TCRdb's processing. This sample holds 600,000 or so distinct CDR3 sequences; about 28% were observed only once. Of the sample, 15% to 18% is held by the ten largest clones.

The CDR3 numbers 15 residues from cysteine through phenylalanine. Just CDR3 DNA is preserved here, 45 bases in frame from base 1. Based on the germline V gene (reference sequence), the CDR1 and CDR2 sequences are LGHDT and YNNKEL. The V and J ends are trimmed by 0 bases and 6 bases, leaving 11 bases between them. This clonotype has only a few counts. The antigen it recognizes is unknown. No much larger clonotype is one base removed from it; base qualities were not supplied. General findings and caveats noted by the study authors: Observed TCR beta diversity per million T cells fell roughly linearly with age, and a significant reduction was already apparent by age roughly 40. Observed TCR beta diversity correlated strongly with the percentage of naive T cells measured by flow cytometry. Bulk unsorted PBMC profiling prevented conclusive comparison of naive and antigen-experienced compartments. The CMV infection status of donors was not known, potentially confounding age-related changes in expanded clonotypes. Estimates of total diversity based on one million sequenced T cells were considered lower bounds and underestimates. Compared with the aged group, the long-lived group had more naive CD4+ T cells, fewer expanded clones and increased TCR diversity, a pattern suggesting age selection.

This sequence was found in a woman at least 80 years old in good health. Sequencing was carried out using blood. The rearrangement joined TRBV3-1 to TRBJ1-4; 6 matching bases give a weak D call of TRBD1. The CDR3 corresponds to CASSQEGAGHEKLFF. DNA sequence: TGTGCCAGCAGCCAAGAGGGGGCGGGACATGAAAAACTGTTTTTT.